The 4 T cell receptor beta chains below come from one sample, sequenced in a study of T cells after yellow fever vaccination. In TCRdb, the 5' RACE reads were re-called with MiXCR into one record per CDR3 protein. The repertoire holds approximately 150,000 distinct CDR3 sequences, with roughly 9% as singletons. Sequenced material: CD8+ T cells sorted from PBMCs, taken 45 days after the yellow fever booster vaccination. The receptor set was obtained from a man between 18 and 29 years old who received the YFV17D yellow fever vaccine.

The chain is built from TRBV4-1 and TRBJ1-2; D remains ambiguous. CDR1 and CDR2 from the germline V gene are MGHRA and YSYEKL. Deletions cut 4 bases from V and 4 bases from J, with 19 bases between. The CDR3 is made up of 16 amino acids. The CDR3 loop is CASSPREVREGYGYTF. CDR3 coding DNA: TGCGCCAGCAGCCCAAGGGAAGTGCGGGAGGGCTATGGCTACACCTTC.

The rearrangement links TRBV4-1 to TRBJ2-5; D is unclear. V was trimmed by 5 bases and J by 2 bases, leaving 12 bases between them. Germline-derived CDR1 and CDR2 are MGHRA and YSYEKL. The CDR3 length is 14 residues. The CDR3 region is CASSSLVLQETQYF. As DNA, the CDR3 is TGCGCCAGCAGCAGTCTTGTGTTACAAGAGACCCAGTACTTC.

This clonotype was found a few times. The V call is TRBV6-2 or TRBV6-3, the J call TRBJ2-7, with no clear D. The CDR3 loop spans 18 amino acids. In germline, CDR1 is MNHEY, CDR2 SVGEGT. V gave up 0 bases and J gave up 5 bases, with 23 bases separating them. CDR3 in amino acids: CASSYSIQTSHDRNEQYV. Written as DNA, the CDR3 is TGTGCCAGCAGTTACTCGATACAAACTTCCCACGATCGAAACGAGCAGTACGTC.

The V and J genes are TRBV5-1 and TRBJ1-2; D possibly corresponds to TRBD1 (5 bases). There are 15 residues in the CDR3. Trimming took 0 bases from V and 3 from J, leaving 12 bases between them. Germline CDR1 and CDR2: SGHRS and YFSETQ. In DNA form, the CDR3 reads TGCGCCAGCAGCTTGGCCGTGGGGCAAGACTATGGCTACACCTTC. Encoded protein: CASSLAVGQDYGYTF.